This T cell receptor (beta chain) appears in the sequencing data of a study of blood T cell repertoires in COVID-19. The overall study: Material from acute and convalescent COVID-19 was sourced from the United States, Italy and Spain. The analysed material was cDNA or gDNA that came from T cells, B-cell-depleted T cells, or PBMCs.

Authors' data handling: Amplified reference gene primers provided the basis for estimating nucleated cell counts. This table comes from immunoSEQ multiplex PCR, and its TCRdb copy is limited to in-frame clones, with some not included. V and J calls and clone size are given by that table; D and trimming were obtained from the DNA. The profile shows approximately 120,000 clones, more than 75% of them singletons. This clone was recorded only once. The identical CDR3 is also encoded by other nucleotide sequences in the sample. Specimen: peripheral blood. The sequence was obtained from a woman aged 45-60 years who had recovered from COVID-19.

The CDR3 sequence: CASRSQGGYEQYF. The CDR3 DNA follows: TGTGCCAGCAGATCGCAAGGGGGCTACGAGCAGTACTTC. The chain combines TRBV6-6 with TRBJ2-7, with TRBD1 as a possible D gene (6 bases). This CDR3 region has 13 residues. CDR1 is MNHNY, CDR2 SVGAGI, per germline (reference sequence). The V end was cut by 6 bases, the J end by 3 bases, with 12 bases between.